This T cell receptor beta chain came from a study of shared clonotypes between healthy human individuals. Findings and caveats of the study: An effect of sequencing depth on clonotype sharing among donors was expected. The sampled material consisted only of blood, and tissue repertoires are likely to differ.

The germline V gene has CDR1 SGHTA and CDR2 FQGTGA. The length of the CDR3 is 14 residues. V was pared by 5 bases and J by 6 bases, with 4 bases of the junction left unmatched. The sample holds a few counts of this clone. What it recognizes is unknown. The assay was run at deep level. Per the original methods: Junction-only immunoSEQ data arrived without quality scores, meaning filtering differed. Clones were read by immunoSEQ multiplex PCR, and TCRdb kept only the in-frame ones, dropping some. The DNA was the basis for D and trimming; V, J and clone size are from that table. The table has fewer than 600,000 clones, 79% seen once.

V is TRBV7-3 and J is TRBJ2-1, with 10 bases that match TRBD2. Sample: PBMCs. The TCR comes from a woman aged 40 to 55 in good health. Some clones in this sample may be carry-over from other donors' samples. CDR3 DNA sequence: TGTGCCAGCAGCGCAGCGGGAGGGCTCAATGAGCAGTTCTTC. Translated: CASSAAGGLNEQFF.